This T cell receptor (beta chain) was sequenced during a study of beta chain features in type 1 diabetes. Overall study findings and caveats: Type 1 diabetes patients showed a moderate but significant shortening of TCRB CDR3s in all four CD4+ subsets.

Sequenced material consisted of expressed TCRB transcripts (all of the isolated RNA was reverse transcribed). The table came from immunoSEQ multiplex PCR; TCRdb's copy has only in-frame clones and leaves some out. Among 200,000 to 300,000 clones, approximately 15% were seen once, and the ten largest hold around 0.019%. The trim removed 3 bases at V and 2 bases at J, leaving 5 bases unmatched. Germline V gene lookup returns CDR1 SGHRS and CDR2 YFSETQ. This CDR3 spans 14 amino acids. This clone occurred a few times. The antigen is unknown. This TCR was recovered from a man aged 25-40 years with type 1 diabetes. Material: naive CD4+ T cells from blood. V and J are TRBV5-1 and TRBJ2-7; TRBD1 aligns across 7 bases. CDR3 DNA sequence: TGCGCCAGCAGCTGGGGGACAGAGGCCTACGAGCAGTACTTC. Its protein is CASSWGTEAYEQYF.